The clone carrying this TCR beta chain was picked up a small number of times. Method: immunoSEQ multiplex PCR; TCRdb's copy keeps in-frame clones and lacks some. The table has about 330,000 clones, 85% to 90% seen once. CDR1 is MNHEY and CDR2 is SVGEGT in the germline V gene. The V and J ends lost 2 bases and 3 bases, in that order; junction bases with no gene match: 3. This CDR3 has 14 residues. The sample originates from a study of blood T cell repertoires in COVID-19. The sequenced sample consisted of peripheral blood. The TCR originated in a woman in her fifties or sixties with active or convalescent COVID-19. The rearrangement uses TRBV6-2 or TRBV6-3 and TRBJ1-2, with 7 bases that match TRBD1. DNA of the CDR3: TGTGCCAGCAGTTACCGGGACAGCGACTATGGCTACACCTTC. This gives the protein CASSYRDSDYGYTF.